This T cell receptor (beta chain) originates from a study of OX40 agonist ivuxolimab in advanced cancers. Study-wide background: Antecedent anti-PD-1, anti-PD-L1 or anti-CTLA-4 therapy was permissible, with 40% having received some. Study results and limitations: CD8+ T cells were the subset that, on average, had more expanded clones than CD4+. Clonal expansion in partial responders at 0.1-3.0 mg/kg ranked among the lowest.

The germline V gene encodes CDR1 SGHNT and CDR2 YYREEE (reference sequence). CDR3 length: 13 amino acids. V lost 0 bases to trimming and J lost 3 bases, with 3 bases between them. This clone was seen a single time. Its antigen remains unknown. Sequencing was performed with immunoSEQ multiplex PCR; in TCRdb, only in-frame clones are kept and a portion is missing. The sample has 52,000 or so clones, 90% to 95% seen once. The sequencing here drew on CD4+ or CD8+ T cells sorted from blood, taken in a trial of the OX40 agonist ivuxolimab. V gene TRBV5-4 combines with J gene TRBJ2-2; D uncertain. This TCR was recovered from an adult with an advanced solid tumor such as melanoma, head and neck, liver or kidney cancer. The CDR3, as DNA: TGTGCCAGCAGCTTGGACTACACCGGGGAGCTGTTTTTT. Its translation is CASSLDYTGELFF.